This is a list of T cell receptor beta chains from one sample in a study of CD8 T cells in ankylosing spondylitis. TCRdb ran MiXCR on the 5' RACE reads and lists one entry per CDR3 protein. The sample carries about 300,000 distinct CDR3 sequences, 11% recorded once. Sequenced material: blood, either unsorted or a sorted T cell fraction (not recorded which). These receptors all stem from a female donor with ankylosing spondylitis or in good health (not recorded which). Both conserved end residues are part of each CDR3. D genes are given only for firm matches. Where a row states a size, it is once, few, many or the class of an expanded clone; other rows omit it.

>many|TRBV9|TRBD1|TRBJ1-4
TGTGCCAGCAGCAACACTCCGGGACAGGCTGCAACTAATGAAAAACTGTTTTTT
CASSNTPGQAATNEKLFF
>many|TRBV20-1|TRBD1|TRBJ2-7
TGCAGTGCTAGAGATTATCCGGGACAGGGGGCGTTAGAGCAGTACTTC
CSARDYPGQGALEQYF
>.|TRBV20-1|.|TRBJ2-1
TGCAGTGCTAGAACAAACCTTGGGAGTAGCTCCTACAATGAGCAGTTCTTC
CSARTNLGSSSYNEQFF
>.|TRBV29-1|.|TRBJ1-3
TGCAGCGTTGAAGGGGAGGTGACTGGAAACACCATATATTTT
CSVEGEVTGNTIYF
>few|TRBV10-2|TRBD2|TRBJ2-1
TGCGCCAGCAGGGAAGCAGCGGGGGGGCGTTACAATGAGCAGTTCTTC
CASREAAGGRYNEQFF
>many|TRBV15|.|TRBJ1-6
TGTGCCACCAGCCCACGCCTCAATTCACCCCTCCACTTT
CATSPRLNSPLHF
>many|TRBV20-1|TRBD2|TRBJ2-3
TGCAGTGCTAGTAGCCTAGCGGGGGATTACACAGATACGCAGTATTTT
CSASSLAGDYTDTQYF
>many|TRBV28|.|TRBJ1-4
TGTGCCAGCAGGCAGTCCAGCCTCAATGAAAAACTGTTTTTT
CASRQSSLNEKLFF
>many|TRBV7-2|.|TRBJ1-3
TGTGCCAGCAGCCCCCAAGGGCTTTCAGGAAACACCATATATTTT
CASSPQGLSGNTIYF
>.|TRBV5-1|.|TRBJ2-7
TGCGCCAGCAGCCGGGGTCACCTAGGGACTTCCTACGAGCAGTACTTC
CASSRGHLGTSYEQYF
>many|TRBV5-1|.|TRBJ2-7
TGCGCCAGCAGCTTGAGATCGGACGGCTACGAGCAGTACTTC
CASSLRSDGYEQYF
>many|TRBV12-3/TRBV12-4|TRBD1|TRBJ1-1
TGTGCCAGCACCTGGACAGGGGGTTTCACTGAAGCTTTCTTT
CASTWTGGFTEAFF
>many|TRBV5-5|.|TRBJ2-5
TGTGCCAGCAGTGCAAACCACCAAGAGACCCAGTACTTC
CASSANHQETQYF
>many|TRBV27|TRBD1|TRBJ1-1
TGTGCCAGCCGCTTGGACAGGGGGTCGAACACTGAAGCTTTCTTT
CASRLDRGSNTEAFF
>few|TRBV7-2|TRBD2|TRBJ2-7
TGTGCCAGCAGCTTAGGGACTAGCGAGCAGTACTTC
CASSLGTSEQYF
>many|TRBV5-5|TRBD1|TRBJ2-3
TGTGCCAGCAGCCCTTCCGGGACAGCTAGCACAGATACGCAGTATTTT
CASSPSGTASTDTQYF
>few|TRBV7-6|TRBD2|TRBJ2-1
TGTGCCAGCAGCCTTTTCCCGGGACTAGAATCTGAGCAGTTCTTC
CASSLFPGLESEQFF
>many|TRBV20-1|TRBD2|TRBJ2-5
TGCAGTGCGCTAGCGGGGTTTAGAGGAGAGACCCAGTACTTC
CSALAGFRGETQYF
>few|TRBV9|.|TRBJ1-1
TGTGCCAGCAGTGGGGGGTGGGGTGAGAAGAACACTGAAGCTTTCTTT
CASSGGWGEKNTEAFF
>many|TRBV5-1|TRBD2|TRBJ2-3
TGCGCCAGCAGCTTCTTTAGGACGGGAGGCGGCACAGATACGCAGTATTTT
CASSFFRTGGGTDTQYF
>.|TRBV4-3|.|TRBJ2-7
TGCGCCAGCAGCCAAGATCTAAGGGGTCGCGAGCAGTACTTC
CASSQDLRGREQYF
>many|TRBV5-1|.|TRBJ2-2
TGCGCCAGCAGATCGGGACGGGCGAACACCGGGGAGCTGTTTTTT
CASRSGRANTGELFF
>.|TRBV11-1|TRBD2|TRBJ2-1
TGTGCCAGCAGCCCTCCGGGGGGGAATGAGCAGTTCTTC
CASSPPGGNEQFF
>many|TRBV20-1|.|TRBJ2-7
TGCAGTGCTAGACCCTTGGGACGGCGGGGCTCCTACGAGCAGTACTTC
CSARPLGRRGSYEQYF
>.|TRBV3-1|.|TRBJ2-5
TGTGCCAGCAGCCAAGATCGGTGGGTGCGGGAGACCCAGTACTTC
CASSQDRWVRETQYF
>few|TRBV20-1|TRBD1|TRBJ1-1
TGCAGTGCTCCCAATTGGGGACAGGGGTTTGGCACTGAAGCTTTCTTT
CSAPNWGQGFGTEAFF
>.|TRBV27|.|TRBJ2-7
TGTGCCAGCAGCGATCGGACACGTCCCCTCGAGCAGTACTTC
CASSDRTRPLEQYF
>.|TRBV20-1|TRBD2|TRBJ2-1
TGCAGTGCTAGAGATCTCGTGCGGGAGCCTTACAATGAGCAGTTCTTC
CSARDLVREPYNEQFF
>many|TRBV12-3/TRBV12-4|.|TRBJ2-7
TGTGCCAGCAGTTTAGAAGGGGGGCCCTACGAGCAGTACTTC
CASSLEGGPYEQYF
>few|TRBV20-1|TRBD1|TRBJ1-2
TGCAGTGCTAGAGGACAGGGGATGGATGGCTACACCTTC
CSARGQGMDGYTF
>many|TRBV15|.|TRBJ1-5
TGTGCCACCAGCAGAGATAAGGGATCCAATCAGCCCCAGCATTTT
CATSRDKGSNQPQHF
>few|TRBV5-1|TRBD1|TRBJ2-3
TGCGCCAGCAGCTCGGACAGGGGGGGTTCAAGGACGCAGTATTTT
CASSSDRGGSRTQYF
>many|TRBV28|.|TRBJ2-1
TGTGCCAGCAGGGACCCGACAGTTTACAATGAGCAGTTCTTC
CASRDPTVYNEQFF
>.|TRBV5-6|TRBD1|TRBJ2-3
TGTGCCAGCAGCCGAGCGGTGGGGACAGGGGGACGAGTTGGCACGCAGTATTTT
CASSRAVGTGGRVGTQYF
>few|TRBV5-1|TRBD2|TRBJ2-1
TGCGCCAGCAGCTTGGATGCTAGCGGGAGGAGTGAGCAGTTCTTC
CASSLDASGRSEQFF
>.|TRBV2|.|TRBJ2-2
TGTGCCAGCAGTTACCCCAGGACGGGGCCGGGGGAGCTGTTTTTT
CASSYPRTGPGELFF
>.|TRBV11-2|.|TRBJ1-4
TGTGCCAGCAGCTTAGATATTTTTTCGGTCGCCAGTACGAGGCCCAGAAATGAAAAACTGTTTTTT
CASSLDIFSVASTRPRNEKLFF
>few|TRBV7-2|.|TRBJ1-2
TGTGCCAGCAGCCGCCAGGGGAGCTGGGGAGCTAACTATGGCTACACCTTC
CASSRQGSWGANYGYTF
>many|TRBV12-3/TRBV12-4|.|TRBJ1-6
TGTGCCAGCAGTTTAACAGGATCCAATTCACCCCTCCACTTT
CASSLTGSNSPLHF
>many|TRBV20-1|.|TRBJ2-2
TGCAGTGCTAGGGCCGGGACTCCCCACACCGGGGAGCTGTTTTTT
CSARAGTPHTGELFF
>many|TRBV12-3/TRBV12-4|TRBD1|TRBJ1-5
TGTGCCAGCAGCCAAACAGGACAGGGTTCTCAGCCCCAGCATTTT
CASSQTGQGSQPQHF
>many|TRBV5-6|TRBD1|TRBJ2-7
TGTGCCAGCAGATCCCGGACAGGGCCCTCCTACGAGCAGTACTTC
CASRSRTGPSYEQYF
>few|TRBV7-9|TRBD1|TRBJ1-5
TGTGCCAGCAGTGGAGGACAGGGAATGAGGGCTCAGCCCCAGCATTTT
CASSGGQGMRAQPQHF
>.|TRBV10-2|.|TRBJ2-2
TGCGCCAGCAGTGGAGCGGGCAGAACCGGGGAGCTGTTTTTT
CASSGAGRTGELFF
>many|TRBV18|TRBD1|TRBJ2-1
TGTGCCAGCTCACCACAGGGGGCGGGCTCCTACAATGAGCAGTTCTTC
CASSPQGAGSYNEQFF
>few|TRBV7-3|TRBD1|TRBJ2-7
TGTGCCAGCAGCCCCGACAGGGCCCTGACCTACGAGCAGTACTTC
CASSPDRALTYEQYF
>few|TRBV12-3/TRBV12-4|.|TRBJ2-7
TGTGCCAGCAGTCCTCACAGGGTCGGTGGCGAGCAGTACTTC
CASSPHRVGGEQYF
>.|TRBV5-1|.|TRBJ2-7
TGCGCCAGCAGCCCATTAAAACGGACCCGGTCTGGGGGGCAGTACTTC
CASSPLKRTRSGGQYF
>many|TRBV5-6|.|TRBJ1-1
TGTGCCAGCAGCTTATCAGGGACATCTGATGAAGCTTTCTTT
CASSLSGTSDEAFF
>few|TRBV28|TRBD2|TRBJ2-5
TGTGCCAGCAGCGTTTTGGCTAGCGGGATCGGGAAGACCCAGTACTTC
CASSVLASGIGKTQYF
>.|TRBV5-6|.|TRBJ2-5
TGTGCCAGCAGCTTCGTTGAGGGGGTCTTGGCCCAGTACTTC
CASSFVEGVLAQYF
>many|TRBV29-1|.|TRBJ2-2
TGCAGCGTTGGCGCTCCGGGGGGGGAGCTGTTTTTT
CSVGAPGGELFF
>.|TRBV7-9|.|TRBJ2-3
TGTGCCAGCAGCTTAGCGATATGGGGTACGCAGTATTTT
CASSLAIWGTQYF
>many|TRBV10-3|.|TRBJ1-1
TGTGCCATCAGTGAGTTAGGGGGAGGTAACACTGAAGCTTTCTTT
CAISELGGGNTEAFF